Listed below are T cell receptor beta chains from one sample, sequenced in a study of shared clonotypes between healthy human individuals. Measured with immunoSEQ multiplex PCR; TCRdb has only the in-frame clones, and not every one. The data show around 1.9 million clones, with more than 85% seen just once and 1.5% to 2% held by the top ten. Sequencing was done on a sample of naive CD8+ T cells from PBMCs. All receptors derive from a young man in good health. Some clones in this sample may be carry-over from other donors' samples. Both conserved end residues are part of each CDR3. The D gene is left open where the match is weak. Expanded clones are given a class, and other clones once, few, many or no size at all.

D gene: -; V gene: TRBV6-5; J gene: TRBJ2-3; clone size: -; CDR3 protein: CASSYDRIPTDTQYF; CDR3 DNA: TGTGCCAGCAGTTACGACAGAATTCCCACAGATACGCAGTATTTT
D gene: -; V gene: TRBV6-5; J gene: TRBJ2-2; clone size: -; CDR3 protein: CASRAGLNTGELFF; CDR3 DNA: TGTGCCAGCAGGGCGGGACTGAACACCGGGGAGCTGTTTTTT
D gene: -; V gene: TRBV11-3; J gene: TRBJ2-2; clone size: -; CDR3 protein: CASSLGGDTGELFF; CDR3 DNA: TGTGCCAGCAGCTTAGGGGGTGACACCGGGGAGCTGTTTTTT
D gene: -; V gene: TRBV19; J gene: TRBJ2-7; clone size: -; CDR3 protein: CASSISYSNYEQYF; CDR3 DNA: TGTGCCAGTAGTATATCTTACTCGAACTACGAGCAGTACTTC
D gene: TRBD1; V gene: TRBV5-4; J gene: TRBJ2-5; clone size: -; CDR3 protein: CASRNDRGQGETQYF; CDR3 DNA: TGTGCCAGCAGGAACGACAGGGGGCAGGGAGAGACCCAGTACTTC
D gene: -; V gene: TRBV14; J gene: TRBJ2-1; clone size: -; CDR3 protein: CASSQDAGPGRVEQFF; CDR3 DNA: TGTGCCAGCAGCCAAGATGCGGGCCCTGGGAGAGTTGAGCAGTTCTTC
D gene: TRBD2; V gene: TRBV7-9; J gene: TRBJ2-3; clone size: once; CDR3 protein: CAMGLAGSTDTQYF; CDR3 DNA: TGTGCCATGGGGCTAGCGGGTAGCACAGATACGCAGTATTTT
D gene: -; V gene: TRBV30; J gene: TRBJ2-5; clone size: -; CDR3 protein: CAYRALVETQYF; CDR3 DNA: TGTGCCTATAGGGCCCTGGTGGAGACCCAGTACTTC
D gene: TRBD1; V gene: TRBV7-9; J gene: TRBJ2-7; clone size: -; CDR3 protein: CASSLGRQGPSYEQYF; CDR3 DNA: TGTGCCAGCAGCTTAGGGAGACAGGGCCCGTCCTACGAGCAGTACTTC
D gene: -; V gene: TRBV9; J gene: TRBJ2-5; clone size: -; CDR3 protein: CASSVGQGSRETQYF; CDR3 DNA: TGTGCCAGCAGCGTAGGTCAGGGTTCTAGGGAGACCCAGTACTTC
D gene: TRBD1; V gene: TRBV6-5; J gene: TRBJ1-2; clone size: -; CDR3 protein: CASSSRDSFNYGYTF; CDR3 DNA: TGTGCCAGCAGTTCTCGGGACAGTTTTAACTATGGCTACACCTTC
D gene: -; V gene: TRBV7-9; J gene: TRBJ2-1; clone size: once; CDR3 protein: CASSLLANTYNEQFF; CDR3 DNA: TGTGCCAGCAGCTTACTTGCAAATACCTACAATGAGCAGTTCTTC
D gene: TRBD2; V gene: TRBV19; J gene: TRBJ2-1; clone size: -; CDR3 protein: CASSTWTSRTYNEQFF; CDR3 DNA: TGTGCCAGTAGTACATGGACTAGCAGGACCTACAATGAGCAGTTCTTC
D gene: -; V gene: TRBV28; J gene: TRBJ2-7; clone size: once; CDR3 protein: CASSFRAGSPGDEQYF; CDR3 DNA: TGTGCCAGCAGTTTTAGGGCGGGCTCCCCGGGTGACGAGCAGTACTTC
D gene: -; V gene: TRBV7-9; J gene: TRBJ2-2; clone size: few; CDR3 protein: CASSLSVGELFF; CDR3 DNA: TGTGCCAGCAGCTTATCTGTCGGGGAGCTGTTTTTT
D gene: TRBD2; V gene: TRBV5-1; J gene: TRBJ2-7; clone size: -; CDR3 protein: CASSSMTSPYEQYF; CDR3 DNA: TGCGCCAGCAGCTCGATGACTAGCCCCTACGAGCAGTACTTC
D gene: TRBD1; V gene: TRBV6-1; J gene: TRBJ2-2; clone size: -; CDR3 protein: CASRKKGQSGELFF; CDR3 DNA: TGTGCCAGCAGAAAAAAGGGACAGAGCGGGGAGCTGTTTTTT
D gene: TRBD2; V gene: TRBV28; J gene: TRBJ2-1; clone size: -; CDR3 protein: CASSLLPGGAGNYNEQFF; CDR3 DNA: TGTGCCAGCAGTTTATTGCCCGGGGGAGCGGGGAACTACAATGAGCAGTTCTTC
D gene: TRBD2; V gene: TRBV5-6; J gene: TRBJ2-2; clone size: -; CDR3 protein: CASSLGRTSGRALPGELFF; CDR3 DNA: TGTGCCAGCAGCTTGGGAAGGACTAGCGGGAGGGCCCTTCCCGGGGAGCTGTTTTTT
D gene: -; V gene: TRBV21-1; J gene: TRBJ2-1; clone size: -; CDR3 protein: CASSLTAVIAVPYNEQFF; CDR3 DNA: TGTGCCAGCAGCCTCACCGCCGTAATAGCGGTACCCTACAATGAGCAGTTCTTC
D gene: TRBD1; V gene: TRBV10-3; J gene: TRBJ1-1; clone size: once; CDR3 protein: CAISESKDRGVTEAFF; CDR3 DNA: TGTGCCATCAGTGAGTCTAAGGACAGGGGGGTCACTGAAGCTTTCTTT
D gene: -; V gene: TRBV27; J gene: TRBJ2-7; clone size: -; CDR3 protein: CASRRDGSYEQYF; CDR3 DNA: TGTGCCAGCCGCCGGGACGGATCCTACGAGCAGTACTTC
D gene: -; V gene: TRBV9; J gene: TRBJ2-3; clone size: once; CDR3 protein: CASRRGATDTQYF; CDR3 DNA: TGTGCCAGCAGACGCGGGGCCACAGATACGCAGTATTTT
D gene: TRBD2; V gene: TRBV9; J gene: TRBJ2-5; clone size: -; CDR3 protein: CASSTRGGTLDGGTQYF; CDR3 DNA: TGTGCCAGCAGCACCCGCGGGGGGACCCTAGACGGAGGGACCCAGTACTTC
D gene: -; V gene: TRBV11-2; J gene: TRBJ1-1; clone size: -; CDR3 protein: CASSFSTEAFF; CDR3 DNA: TGTGCCAGCAGCTTCTCCACTGAAGCTTTCTTT
D gene: -; V gene: TRBV19; J gene: TRBJ1-2; clone size: -; CDR3 protein: CASTPVPGTNYGYTF; CDR3 DNA: TGTGCCAGTACCCCCGTCCCCGGGACTAACTATGGCTACACCTTC
D gene: -; V gene: TRBV7-9; J gene: TRBJ2-1; clone size: -; CDR3 protein: CASSLADRLRQFF; CDR3 DNA: TGTGCCAGCAGCCTCGCGGACCGTTTAAGGCAGTTCTTC